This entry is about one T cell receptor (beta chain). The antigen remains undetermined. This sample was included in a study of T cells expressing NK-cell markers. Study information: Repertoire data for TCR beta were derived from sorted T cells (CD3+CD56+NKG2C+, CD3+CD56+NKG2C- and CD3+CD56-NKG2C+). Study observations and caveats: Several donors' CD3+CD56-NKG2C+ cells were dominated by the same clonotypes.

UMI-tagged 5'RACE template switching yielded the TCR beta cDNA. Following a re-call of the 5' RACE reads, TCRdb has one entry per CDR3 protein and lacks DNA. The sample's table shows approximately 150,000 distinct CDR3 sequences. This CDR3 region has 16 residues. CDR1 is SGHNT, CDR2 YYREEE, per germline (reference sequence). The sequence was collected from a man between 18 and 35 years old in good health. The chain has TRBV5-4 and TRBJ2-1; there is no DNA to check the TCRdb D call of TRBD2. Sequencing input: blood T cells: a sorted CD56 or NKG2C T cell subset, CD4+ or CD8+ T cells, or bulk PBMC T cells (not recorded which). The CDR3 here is CASGREREGPYNEQFF.